The 14 T cell receptor beta chains below come from one sample, sequenced in a study of STAT5B mutations in CD4+ large granular lymphocyte leukemia. Only in-frame clones appear in the TCRdb table, and some are missing; sequencing was by immunoSEQ multiplex PCR. This sample has tens of thousands of clones, with around 90% found just once. Sample: CD4+ T cells from blood buffy coats. The receptors were gathered from a human donor in good health.

The J gene is TRBJ2-7, the V gene TRBV28; D is unclear. CDR3 length: 14 residues. Per germline, CDR1 MDHEN and CDR2 SYDVKM. Trimming took 7 bases from V and 0 from J, leaving 13 bases between them. The CDR3, as DNA: TGTGCCAGCAAAGGCTCGAGTGGCTCCTACGAGCAGTACTTC. This translates into CASKGSSGSYEQYF.

This chain joins TRBV15 and TRBJ2-5; D is unresolved. The CDR3 consists of 15 residues. V lost 0 bases and J lost 4, with 12 bases in between. Germline CDR1 LNHNV, CDR2 YYDKDF (reference sequence). The CDR3 DNA reads as TGTGCCACCAGCAGAGATAAACTGAGAGGAGAGACCCAGTACTTC. This encodes CATSRDKLRGETQYF.

The chain is built from TRBV29-1 and TRBJ1-2; 10 bases align to TRBD1. Germline CDR1 SQVTM, CDR2 ANQGSEA. Germline trimming cut 6 bases from V and 7 bases from J; bases unmatched to any gene: 14. This CDR3 is 15 amino acids long. The CDR3 DNA reads TGCAGCGTGCGGGACGGACAGGGGGTTTACGGTGGCTACACCTTC. Translated, it gives CSVRDGQGVYGGYTF. Full variable domain (outside the CDR3, taken from reference TRBV29-1 and TRBJ1-2): SAVISQKPSRDICQRGTSLTIQCQVDSQVTMMFWYRQQPGQSLTLIATANQGSEATYESGFVIDKFPISRPNLTFSTLTVSNMSPEDSSIYLCSVRDGQGVYGGYTFGSGTRLTVV.

CDR3: CATSSWGLAVQETQYF. Written as DNA, the CDR3 is TGTGCCACCAGCTCCTGGGGACTAGCGGTACAAGAGACCCAGTACTTC. The chain carries TRBV15 and TRBJ2-5; TRBD2 aligns across 11 bases. The V gene's germline CDR1 is LNHNV and CDR2 YYDKDF (reference sequence). The CDR3 is 16 amino acids. V lost 5 bases to trimming and J lost 2 bases; unmatched junction nucleotides: 7.

V and J are TRBV5-1 and TRBJ2-5, with TRBD1 matching over 9 bases. In germline, CDR1 is SGHRS, CDR2 YFSETQ. V trimming: 4 bases; J trimming: 5 bases; junction bases outside the gene matches: 6. The CDR3 contains 14 residues. The CDR3 nucleotides are TGCGCCAGCAGCGTACAGGGGGCGCGGGAGACCCAGTACTTC. This encodes CASSVQGARETQYF.

The CDR3 protein is CASRGLAGAYNEQFF. The CDR3 bases are TGTGCCAGTAGGGGACTAGCGGGCGCCTACAATGAGCAGTTCTTC. The chain has TRBV19 and TRBJ2-1; 12 positions agree with TRBD2. V dropped 6 bases and J dropped 2; count of bases not matched to a gene: 2. The CDR3 loop spans 15 amino acids. Germline-derived CDR1 and CDR2 are LNHDA and SQIVND (reference sequence).

The chain joins TRBV4-3 to TRBJ2-1, with a possible D match to TRBD1 (5 bases). Trimming cost V 3 bases and J 10 bases, with 13 bases left between them. Germline CDR1 LGHNA, CDR2 YSLEER. The CDR3 totals 13 residues. CDR3: CASSHTRGREQFF. In nucleotides, the CDR3 is TGCGCCAGCAGCCATACAAGGGGTCGCGAGCAGTTCTTC.

The CDR3 DNA follows: TGTGCCAGCAGTCCGAGCTCTGGAAACACCATATATTTT. Its protein product is CASSPSSGNTIYF. The rearrangement uses TRBV2 and TRBJ1-3; no definite D call. Germline values: CDR1 SNHLY, CDR2 FYNNEI. Between the trimmed V and J ends, which lost 5 bases and 0 bases, there was a span of 5 bases. The CDR3 is 13 amino acids.

This chain links TRBV7-2 with TRBJ2-2; possible D gene TRBD2, 6 bases. Trimming shortened V by 5 bases and J by 5 bases, and 18 bases separated the two germline ends. The CDR3 totals 16 residues. From germline, CDR1 is SGHTA and CDR2 FQGNSA. The CDR3 nucleotides read TGTGCCAGCAGCGTTTTAACGGGAGTAGGTACCGGGGAGCTGTTTTTT. Its translation is CASSVLTGVGTGELFF.

The V call is TRBV5-1, the J call TRBJ2-5; no firm D call. The J call is doubtful: the DNA matches TRBJ2-7 better. The CDR3 totals 14 residues. Germline CDR1 SGHRS, CDR2 YFSETQ. CDR3 coding DNA: TGCGCCAGCAGCTTGGCTATCCTAGGGTACGAGCAGTACTTC. Its protein product is CASSLAILGYEQYF.

The chain combines TRBV5-1 with TRBJ2-5; D not certain. V gave up 0 bases and J gave up 7 bases, with 19 bases separating them. This CDR3 has 16 residues. Germline V gene data show CDR1 as SGHRS and CDR2 as YFSETQ. CDR3 nucleotide sequence: TGCGCCAGCAGCTTGGCCCCCCGGCAGTCACGTGGGACCCAGTACTTC. This encodes CASSLAPRQSRGTQYF.

This clone was observed once. This chain links TRBV10-1 with TRBJ2-2; 7 bases match TRBD1. Germline V gives CDR1 WNHNN, CDR2 SYGVQD (reference sequence). Losses at the gene ends were 2 bases for V and 0 bases for J; bases not matched to a gene: 9. CDR3 length: 18 residues. CDR3 sequence: CASSELPGQRSNTGELFF. The CDR3 DNA reads as TGCGCCAGCAGTGAGCTCCCGGGACAGCGCTCGAACACCGGGGAGCTGTTTTTT.

The gene calls are TRBV7-2 and TRBJ2-1; D is possibly TRBD1 (5 bases). Germline CDR1 is SGHTA and CDR2 is FQGNSA. V was cut by 5 bases and J by 5 bases, with 16 bases left in between. The CDR3 length is 15 residues. DNA for the CDR3: TGTGCCAGCAGCCCAGGGTTTATTAGTAACAATGAGCAGTTCTTC. Translation gives CASSPGFISNNEQFF.

The chain joins TRBV7-2 to TRBJ2-1, with a weak D call TRBD2 (6 bases). Germline V gene lookup returns CDR1 SGHTA and CDR2 FQGNSA. This CDR3 spans 16 amino acids. V gave up 5 bases and J gave up 5 bases, with 19 bases separating them. For the CDR3, the DNA is TGTGCCAGCAGCGCGGGTATAGAGCGGGCCCACAATGAGCAGTTCTTC. As protein: CASSAGIERAHNEQFF.